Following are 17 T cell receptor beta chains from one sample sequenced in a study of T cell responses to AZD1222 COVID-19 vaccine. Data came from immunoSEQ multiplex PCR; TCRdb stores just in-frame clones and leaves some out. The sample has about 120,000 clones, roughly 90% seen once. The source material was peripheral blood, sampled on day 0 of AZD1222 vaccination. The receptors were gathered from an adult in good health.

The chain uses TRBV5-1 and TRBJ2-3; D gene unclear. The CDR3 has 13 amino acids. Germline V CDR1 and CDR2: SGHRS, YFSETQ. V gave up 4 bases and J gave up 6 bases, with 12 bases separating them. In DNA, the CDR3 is TGCGCCAGCAGCCCTGGGTCGGTGGATACGCAGTATTTT. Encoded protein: CASSPGSVDTQYF. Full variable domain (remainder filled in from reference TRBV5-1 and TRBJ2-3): KAGVTQTPRYLIKTRGQQVTLSCSPISGHRSVSWYQQTPGQGLQFLFEYFSETQRNKGNFPGRFSGRQFSNSRSEMNVSTLELGDSALYLCASSPGSVDTQYFGPGTRLTVL.

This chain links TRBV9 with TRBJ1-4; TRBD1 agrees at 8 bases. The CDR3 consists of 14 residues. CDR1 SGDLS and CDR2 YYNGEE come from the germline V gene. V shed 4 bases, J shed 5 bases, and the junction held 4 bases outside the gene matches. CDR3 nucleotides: TGTGCCAGCAGCCAACAGGGGGGAAATGAAAAACTGTTTTTT. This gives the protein CASSQQGGNEKLFF.

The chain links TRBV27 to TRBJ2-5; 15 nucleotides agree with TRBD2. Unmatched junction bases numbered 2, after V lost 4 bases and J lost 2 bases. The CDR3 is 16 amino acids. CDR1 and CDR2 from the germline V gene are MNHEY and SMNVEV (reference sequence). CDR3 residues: CASSSGLAGGQETQYF. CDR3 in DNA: TGTGCCAGCAGTTCTGGACTAGCGGGGGGGCAAGAGACCCAGTACTTC.

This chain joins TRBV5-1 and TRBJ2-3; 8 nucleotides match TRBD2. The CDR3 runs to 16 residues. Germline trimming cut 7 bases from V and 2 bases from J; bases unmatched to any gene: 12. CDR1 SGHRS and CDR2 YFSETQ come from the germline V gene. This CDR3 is CASRPELAAPTDTQYF. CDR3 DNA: TGCGCCAGCCGCCCCGAACTAGCGGCACCCACAGATACGCAGTATTTT.

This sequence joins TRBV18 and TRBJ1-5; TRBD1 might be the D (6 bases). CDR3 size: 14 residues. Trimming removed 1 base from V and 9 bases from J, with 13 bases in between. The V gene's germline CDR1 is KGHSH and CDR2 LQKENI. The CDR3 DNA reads TGTGCCAGCTCACCACAGGCAGGGGAGCCGCCCCAGCATTTT. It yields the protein CASSPQAGEPPQHF.

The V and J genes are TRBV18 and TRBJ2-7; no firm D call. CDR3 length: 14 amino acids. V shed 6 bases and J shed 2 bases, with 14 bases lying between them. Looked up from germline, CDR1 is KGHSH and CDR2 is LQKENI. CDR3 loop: CASSPDRLTYEQYF. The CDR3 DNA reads TGTGCCAGCTCCCCAGATCGGCTAACCTACGAGCAGTACTTC.

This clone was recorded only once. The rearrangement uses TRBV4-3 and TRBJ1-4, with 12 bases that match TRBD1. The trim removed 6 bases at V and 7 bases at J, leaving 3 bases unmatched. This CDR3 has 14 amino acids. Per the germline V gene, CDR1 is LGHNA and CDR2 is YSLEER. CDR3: CASSRDRGPEKLFF. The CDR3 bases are TGCGCCAGCAGTCGGGACAGGGGGCCTGAAAAACTGTTTTTT.

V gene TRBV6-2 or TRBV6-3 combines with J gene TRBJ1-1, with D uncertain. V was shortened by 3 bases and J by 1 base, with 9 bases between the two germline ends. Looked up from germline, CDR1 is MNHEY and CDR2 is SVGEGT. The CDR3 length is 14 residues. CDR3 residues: CASSYGWGNTEAFF. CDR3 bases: TGTGCCAGCAGTTATGGCTGGGGGAACACTGAAGCTTTCTTT.

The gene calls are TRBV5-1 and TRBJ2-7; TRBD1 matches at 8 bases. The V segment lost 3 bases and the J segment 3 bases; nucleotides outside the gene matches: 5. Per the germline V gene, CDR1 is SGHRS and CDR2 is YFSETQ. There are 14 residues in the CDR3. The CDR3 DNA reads TGCGCCAGCAGCTCCTGGACAGGGAGCTACGAGCAGTACTTC. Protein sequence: CASSSWTGSYEQYF.

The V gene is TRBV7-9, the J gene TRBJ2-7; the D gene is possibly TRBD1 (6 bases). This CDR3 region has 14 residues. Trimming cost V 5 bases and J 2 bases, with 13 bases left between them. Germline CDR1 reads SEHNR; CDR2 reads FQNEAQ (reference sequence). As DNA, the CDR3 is TGTGCCAGCAGCCCTAACAGGGTCCCCTACGAGCAGTACTTC. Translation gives CASSPNRVPYEQYF.

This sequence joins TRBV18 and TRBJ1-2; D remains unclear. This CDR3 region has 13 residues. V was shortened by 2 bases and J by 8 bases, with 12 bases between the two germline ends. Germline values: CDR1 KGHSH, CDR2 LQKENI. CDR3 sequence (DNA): TGTGCCAGCTCACCAGATCGGCTAGCGGGCTACACCTTC. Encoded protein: CASSPDRLAGYTF.

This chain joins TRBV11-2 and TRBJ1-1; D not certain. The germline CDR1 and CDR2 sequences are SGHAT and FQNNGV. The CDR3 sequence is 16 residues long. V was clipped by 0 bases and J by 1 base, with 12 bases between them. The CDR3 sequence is CASSLEARPRNTEAFF. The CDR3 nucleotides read TGTGCCAGCAGCTTAGAAGCACGGCCCAGGAACACTGAAGCTTTCTTT.

CDR3 sequence: CASSYSNTLFYEQYF. The CDR3 DNA sequence: TGTGCCAGCAGTTACTCGAATACTTTGTTCTACGAGCAGTACTTC. The chain joins TRBV6-5 to TRBJ2-7, with D hard to call. Germline V gene sequence: CDR1 MNHEY, CDR2 SVGAGI. The CDR3 is made up of 15 amino acids. V was clipped by 0 bases and J by 3 bases, with 12 bases between them.

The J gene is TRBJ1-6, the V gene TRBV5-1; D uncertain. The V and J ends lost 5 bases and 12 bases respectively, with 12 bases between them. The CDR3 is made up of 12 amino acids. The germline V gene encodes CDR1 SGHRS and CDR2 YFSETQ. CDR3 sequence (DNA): TGCGCCAGCAGTCCAGACGCCGGACCCCTCCACTTT. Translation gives CASSPDAGPLHF.

The CDR3, as DNA: TGTGCCAGCAGCCCAGACAGGGGTGGAAACACCATATATTTT. Translated, it gives CASSPDRGGNTIYF. The rearrangement uses TRBV5-4 and TRBJ1-3; 8 bases align to TRBD1. Germline V gene sequence: CDR1 SGHNT, CDR2 YYREEE (reference sequence). The CDR3 runs 14 residues. V was clipped by 4 bases and J by 3 bases; unmatched bases: 3.

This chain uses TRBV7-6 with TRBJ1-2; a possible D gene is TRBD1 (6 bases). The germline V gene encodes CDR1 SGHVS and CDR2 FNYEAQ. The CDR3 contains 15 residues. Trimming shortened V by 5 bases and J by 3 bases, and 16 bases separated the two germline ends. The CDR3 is CASSGYRDQDYGYTF. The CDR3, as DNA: TGTGCCAGCAGCGGATACAGGGATCAGGACTATGGCTACACCTTC.

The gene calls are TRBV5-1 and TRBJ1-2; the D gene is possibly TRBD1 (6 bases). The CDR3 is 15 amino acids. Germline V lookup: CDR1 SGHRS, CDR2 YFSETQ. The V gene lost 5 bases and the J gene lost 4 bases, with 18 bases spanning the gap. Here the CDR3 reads CASSMGPGDVYGYTF. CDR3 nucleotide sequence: TGCGCCAGCAGTATGGGACCAGGGGACGTCTATGGCTACACCTTC.